The following is a TCR beta chain sequence with its context. Its cognate antigen has yet to be identified. Qualities for individual bases were not recorded, and no much larger clone is one base off. A second Seattle source provided samples from volunteer blood donors who had recovered from COVID-19. Collaborating institutions collected whole blood in K2EDTA tubes following their own protocols. For TCRbeta analysis, collaborators shipped samples as frozen whole blood, isolated PBMCs, or DNA extracted from either of those sample types. These data come from a study of blood T cell repertoires in COVID-19 (dated by TCRdb to 2020 to 2021). A note on the overall study: Samples from collaborators originated in the United States, Italy and Spain and spanned both the acute and convalescent phases of COVID-19. The material from the prospective study consisted of cDNA or gDNA derived from T cells, B-cell-depleted T cells, or PBMCs. Deeply sampled blood TCRbeta repertoires from subjects exposed to, actively infected with, or recovered from COVID-19 were included in the dataset. A freely available public database, intended as a resource for researchers studying the immune response to SARS-CoV-2, is where the repertoires were released. HLA class I and class II types, where available, came from metadata supplied by the sample provider rather than from assay-based typing. Samples came from the ongoing ImmuneRACE study (first 160 participants) plus 1,254 subjects from 6 global collaborators. A de-identified subject ID, COVID-19 status, age in years and sex were almost always included in the sample metadata. The study at large found these results: The amount of clinical and demographic metadata varied by source and participant and was provided uncurated.

At the junction V is shortened by 5 bases and J by 7 bases, with 12 bases in between. Its CDR3 holds 13 amino acids, cysteine through phenylalanine. Only the CDR3 portion is preserved as DNA: 39 bases, with reading frame beginning at the first base. TCRbeta CDR3 regions were amplified from genomic DNA by means of the immunoSEQ Assay, a bias-controlled multiplex PCR. The original pipeline was this. Within the assay, amplification of reference gene primers was used to estimate how many nucleated cells each sample contained. To quantify the absolute abundance of each unique TCRbeta CDR3 rearrangement, sequence reads were collapsed and filtered. For each sample, productive Simpson clonality was calculated by taking the square root of Simpson's diversity index across productive rearrangements. TCRdb stores this immuneACCESS table with in-frame sequences only. Part of the clones is absent; in the studies checked, under half of the shortfall reflects unresolved V genes, and no reason is known for the rest. Clone size and V and J calls were adopted from that table, with D and trimming inferred from the DNA. The table for this sample lists 250,000 to 350,000 clones; about 89% of them were counted only once. 0.94% of the sample lies in the top ten.

The chain is made from TRBV12-3 or TRBV12-4 and TRBJ2-1; the D gene assignment is ambiguous. The sample comprised peripheral blood. This TCR was recovered from a woman between 40 and 50 years old who had recovered from COVID-19. CDR3 protein: CASSGSGGNEQFF. The DNA sequence reads TGTGCCAGCAGTGGCTCGGGTGGGAATGAGCAGTTCTTC.